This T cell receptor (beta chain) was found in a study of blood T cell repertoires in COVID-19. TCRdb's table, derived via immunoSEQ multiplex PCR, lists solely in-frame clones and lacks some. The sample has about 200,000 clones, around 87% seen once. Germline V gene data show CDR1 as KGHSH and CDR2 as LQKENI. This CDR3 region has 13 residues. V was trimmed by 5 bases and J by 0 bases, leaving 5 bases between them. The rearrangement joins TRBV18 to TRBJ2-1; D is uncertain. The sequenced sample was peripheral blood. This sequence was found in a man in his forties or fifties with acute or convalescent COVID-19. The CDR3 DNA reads TGTGCCAGCTCAATCAGCTCCTACAATGAGCAGTTCTTC. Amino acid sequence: CASSISSYNEQFF.